Sequencing of this T cell receptor beta chain was carried out in a study of cytomegalovirus exposure and HLA in healthy donors. Points on this clone: Its antigen is unidentified.

Assay used: immunoSEQ multiplex PCR; TCRdb lists only in-frame clones, some missing. Among 140,000 to 150,000 clones listed, about 94% were seen once. The V gene's germline CDR1 is ENHRY and CDR2 SYGVKD. Trimming pared 10 bases from V and 4 bases from J, leaving 16 bases between. This CDR3 has 14 amino acids. Study results and caveats: The study recorded over 150 TCR beta chains that were cytomegalovirus-associated.

The TCR sequence derives from a man aged 18-30 years in good health and CMV-seropositive. Sequencing was done on a sample of PBMCs. This chain connects TRBV10-3 to TRBJ2-2, with D possibly TRBD1 on 6 matching bases. Written as DNA, the CDR3 is TGTGCCACGACAGGTGGGGGACCCACCGGGGAGCTGTTTTTT. It specifies CATTGGGPTGELFF.